Listed here are 26 T cell receptor beta chains from one sample, sequenced in a study of blood T cell repertoires in COVID-19. Assay: immunoSEQ multiplex PCR; the TCRdb copy retains only in-frame clones and omits some. The sample holds approximately 110,000 clones; 85% to 90% are singletons and the top ten take around 1.1%. The sequenced sample was peripheral blood. The receptors come from a human donor in a cohort sampled during active COVID-19.

This chain connects TRBV11-3 to TRBJ1-4, with 9 bases fitting TRBD1. Germline V lookup: CDR1 SGHNT, CDR2 YENEEA. Trimming cost V 5 bases and J 7 bases; bases outside gene matches: 5. This CDR3 has 14 residues. The CDR3 nucleotides are TGTGCCAGCAGCCACAGGGGGCTGAGTGAAAAACTGTTTTTT. It yields the protein CASSHRGLSEKLFF.

The V and J genes are TRBV18 and TRBJ1-1; 10 bases align to TRBD1. Germline-derived CDR1 and CDR2 are KGHSH and LQKENI. The trim removed 5 bases at V and 3 bases at J, leaving 3 bases unmatched. CDR3 length: 14 residues. The CDR3 DNA sequence: TGTGCCAGCTCAAAGGGGACAGGGGACACTGAAGCTTTCTTT. Protein: CASSKGTGDTEAFF.

This clone came up once. V is TRBV7-9 and J is TRBJ2-1, with TRBD2 matching over 7 bases. The V gene end was trimmed by 11 bases and the J gene end by 0 bases; junction bases not matched to a gene: 7. This CDR3 has 14 amino acids. Germline assignment: CDR1 SEHNR and CDR2 FQNEAQ (reference sequence). The CDR3 nucleotides read TGTGCCTCTAGGGGAGGGGCCTCCTACAATGAGCAGTTCTTC. This encodes CASRGGASYNEQFF.

This chain uses TRBV5-1 with TRBJ2-7, with D perhaps TRBD2 (6 bases). CDR1 is SGHRS, CDR2 YFSETQ, per germline. Trimming pared 4 bases from V and 0 bases from J, leaving 11 bases between. The length of the CDR3 is 14 residues. In nucleotides, the CDR3 is TGCGCCAGCAGCAGCGCCGGGAGCTCCTACGAGCAGTACTTC. As protein: CASSSAGSSYEQYF.

The rearrangement joins TRBV5-6 to TRBJ2-5; D not certain. This CDR3 region has 14 residues. The germline V and J ends were trimmed by 1 base and 1 base, with 8 bases remaining between them. CDR1 and CDR2 (germline): SGHDT, YYEEEE. CDR3 in amino acids: CASSLRQVQETQYF. DNA of the CDR3: TGTGCCAGCAGCTTGAGGCAGGTCCAAGAGACCCAGTACTTC.

The table lists this clone with a few counts. This chain connects TRBV6-4 to TRBJ1-2; TRBD1 agrees at 7 bases. This CDR3 contains 15 residues. Trimming cost V 0 bases and J 6 bases; bases outside gene matches: 7. The germline CDR1 and CDR2 sequences are MRHNA and SNTAGT. The CDR3 here is CASSDSEGGGNGYTF. The CDR3 nucleotides read TGTGCCAGCAGTGACTCGGAAGGGGGCGGTAATGGCTACACCTTC.

The chain combines TRBV2 with TRBJ2-7; D call uncertain. The CDR3 extends over 13 amino acids. The V gene lost 10 bases and the J gene lost 2 bases, with 15 bases spanning the gap. Germline V gene data show CDR1 as SNHLY and CDR2 as FYNNEI. The CDR3 here is CAIRSRPPYEQYF. CDR3 coding DNA: TGTGCCATACGCTCTAGACCGCCCTACGAGCAGTACTTC.

With regard to this clone: The sample contains more than one DNA sequence encoding this CDR3. This chain links TRBV24-1 with TRBJ1-5, with 7 bases matching TRBD1. The J segment lost 3 bases and the V segment lost 2 bases, leaving 6 bases of the junction unmatched. Germline assignment: CDR1 KGHDR and CDR2 SFDVKD. CDR3 size: 16 residues. CDR3 residues: CATSDSGRGNNQPQHF. CDR3 bases: TGTGCCACCAGTGATTCCGGCAGGGGGAACAATCAGCCCCAGCATTTT.

This clone was counted a few times. The CDR3 spells CASSPQGAAGANVLTF. CDR3 in DNA: TGTGCCAGCTCACCGCAGGGGGCTGCTGGGGCCAACGTCCTGACTTTC. The chain has TRBV18 and TRBJ2-6; 8 nucleotides line up with TRBD1. The CDR3 length is 16 residues. The junction had 3 bases not matched to a gene; V was cut back by 3 bases and J by 2 bases. The germline V gene encodes CDR1 KGHSH and CDR2 LQKENI.

This chain uses TRBV7-8 with TRBJ2-7; 13 bases line up with TRBD2. Losses at the gene ends were 5 bases for V and 6 bases for J; bases not matched to a gene: 13. The CDR3 is made up of 17 amino acids. Germline V lookup: CDR1 SGHVS, CDR2 FQNEAQ. The DNA of the CDR3 is TGTGCCAGCAGCGCCTTTACTAGCGGGAGGGACGCCGCCGAGCAGTACTTC. Protein product: CASSAFTSGRDAAEQYF.

Here the CDR3 DNA reads TGTGCCAGTAGCCTTCGACTAGCGGTTAGCTCCTACAATGAGCAGTTCTTC. Translation gives CASSLRLAVSSYNEQFF. The rearrangement joins TRBV19 to TRBJ2-1, with 9 bases aligning to TRBD2. Germline loops: CDR1 LNHDA, CDR2 SQIVND (reference sequence). CDR3 length: 17 amino acids. Trimming removed 6 bases from V and 0 bases from J; junction bases left unmatched: 9.

The chain links TRBV2 to TRBJ2-5; 8 nucleotides line up with TRBD2. Germline V gene lookup returns CDR1 SNHLY and CDR2 FYNNEI. The J segment lost 9 bases and the V segment lost 0 bases, leaving 12 bases of the junction unmatched. CDR3 size: 16 residues. Here the CDR3 DNA reads TGTGCCAGCAGTGAAGCAAGGGGTCTGACGGGAGGGGCCCAGTACTTC. This codes for CASSEARGLTGGAQYF.

The CDR3 bases are TGTGCCAGCACCGGCAGGGCTAATGAAAAACTGTTTTTT. This encodes CASTGRANEKLFF. The chain combines TRBV12-3 or TRBV12-4 with TRBJ1-4; D might be TRBD1 (5 bases). CDR3 length: 13 residues. The V end was cut by 7 bases, the J end by 3 bases, with 9 bases between.

The chain recombines TRBV24-1 with TRBJ1-5; D unclear. Germline CDR1 KGHDR, CDR2 SFDVKD. This CDR3 is built from 12 residues. The V end lost 4 bases, the J end lost 5 bases, and 5 bases lay between the germline ends. The CDR3 DNA reads as TGTGCCACCAGTGACGGGGATCAGCCCCAGCATTTT. This sequence encodes CATSDGDQPQHF.

The genes are TRBV20-1 and TRBJ2-3; D possibly corresponds to TRBD2 (5 bases). Germline CDR1 and CDR2: DFQATT and SNEGSKA (reference sequence). The CDR3 totals 15 residues. Between the trimmed V and J ends, which lost 3 bases and 4 bases, there was a span of 17 bases. The CDR3 DNA sequence: TGCAGTGCTAGTCCCGGGGTAGCGTTCCCAGATACGCAGTATTTT. Protein sequence: CSASPGVAFPDTQYF.

The V call is TRBV29-1, the J call TRBJ1-2; 8 nucleotides align to TRBD1. With 4 bases clipped from V and 0 bases from J, the junction kept 4 bases outside the gene matches. The CDR3 length is 14 residues. CDR1 SQVTM and CDR2 ANQGSEA come from the germline V gene. CDR3 DNA sequence: TGCAGCGTTGGCTCAGGGGGCCCTAACTATGGCTACACCTTC. Translated, it gives CSVGSGGPNYGYTF.

The CDR3 nucleotides read TGTGCCAGCAGTGAAGCGATGGGACAGGGAGGTGAAAAACTGTTTTTT. Its protein product is CASSEAMGQGGEKLFF. The chain carries TRBV6-1 and TRBJ1-4; 9 bases are a match to TRBD1. The trim removed 0 bases at V and 7 bases at J, leaving 6 bases unmatched. CDR3 size: 16 residues. CDR1 is MNHNS, CDR2 SASEGT, per germline.

V and J are TRBV5-4 and TRBJ1-5; TRBD1 matches 11 bases. The CDR3 is made up of 16 amino acids. The V and J ends lost 0 bases and 2 bases, in that order; junction bases with no gene match: 1. CDR1 SGHNT and CDR2 YYREEE come from the germline V gene (reference sequence). CDR3 nucleotides: TGTGCCAGCAGCTTGGGGGGACAGGGGGGCAATCAGCCCCAGCATTTT. It specifies CASSLGGQGGNQPQHF.

CDR3 amino acids: CASSQPGQGSYGYTF. In DNA form, the CDR3 reads TGCGCCAGCAGCCAACCGGGACAGGGGTCCTATGGCTACACCTTC. The chain carries TRBV4-1 and TRBJ1-2, with 10 bases lining up with TRBD1. CDR1 is MGHRA and CDR2 is YSYEKL in the germline V gene. V was pared by 2 bases and J by 4 bases, with 4 bases of the junction left unmatched. The CDR3 totals 15 residues.

J is TRBJ2-3 and V is TRBV11-2; TRBD1 agrees at 10 bases. Germline V gene sequence: CDR1 SGHAT, CDR2 FQNNGV. There are 15 residues in the CDR3. J was trimmed by 5 bases and V by 4 bases; bases with no gene match: 6. CDR3 region: CASSSPRDRGDTQYF. The CDR3, as DNA: TGTGCCAGCAGCTCTCCCCGGGACAGGGGAGATACGCAGTATTTT.

J is TRBJ1-1 and V is TRBV11-3; TRBD1 might be the D (5 bases). Trimming stripped 3 bases from V and 4 bases from J, with 12 bases between. The CDR3 has 14 residues. The germline V gene has CDR1 SGHNT and CDR2 YENEEA. CDR3 DNA sequence: TGTGCCAGCAGCTTGGCAGGGCGCCGCACTGAAGCTTTCTTT. This codes for CASSLAGRRTEAFF.

The chain carries TRBV11-2 and TRBJ1-2, with a weak D call TRBD1 (6 bases). Germline V gives CDR1 SGHAT, CDR2 FQNNGV. The CDR3 runs to 16 residues. V was trimmed by 5 bases and J by 3 bases, leaving 19 bases between them. CDR3 bases: TGTGCCAGCAGCCGTGGCGGTACAGGGAAGGACTATGGCTACACCTTC. This gives the protein CASSRGGTGKDYGYTF.

This chain connects TRBV9 to TRBJ2-5, with D perhaps TRBD2 (6 bases). The CDR3 is made up of 13 amino acids. Between the trimmed V and J ends, which lost 0 bases and 8 bases, there was a span of 11 bases. Germline V lookup: CDR1 SGDLS, CDR2 YYNGEE. The CDR3: CASSVVGGRTQYF. The CDR3 DNA reads TGTGCCAGCAGCGTAGTGGGGGGACGAACCCAGTACTTC.

This chain uses TRBV28 with TRBJ2-2, with a weak D call TRBD1 (6 bases). V lost 3 bases to trimming and J lost 6 bases, with 23 bases between them. The CDR3 is 18 amino acids. Germline values: CDR1 MDHEN, CDR2 SYDVKM. As DNA, the CDR3 is TGTGCCAGCAGTTTGTATCTTTCGGCAGGGAAGGGGGCCGGGGAGCTGTTTTTT. It specifies CASSLYLSAGKGAGELFF. The entire variable domain, with the rest obtained from reference TRBV28 and TRBJ2-2, is as follows: DVKVTQSSRYLVKRTGEKVFLECVQDMDHENMFWYRQDPGLGLRLIYFSYDVKMKEKGDIPEGYSVSREKKERFSLILESASTNQTSMYLCASSLYLSAGKGAGELFFGEGSRLTVL.

For the CDR3, the DNA is TGTGCCAGCAGCTTGGAGGTTCGCGCGGGCACAGATACGCAGTATTTT. Translating gives CASSLEVRAGTDTQYF. The V and J genes are TRBV5-5 and TRBJ2-3, with unresolved D. The CDR3 length is 16 residues. Trimming took 0 bases from V and 1 from J, leaving 12 bases between them. Germline V gene lookup returns CDR1 SGHKS and CDR2 YYEKEE (reference sequence).

The rearrangement uses TRBV2 and TRBJ2-1, with a weak D call TRBD2 (5 bases). V lost 6 bases to trimming and J lost 2 bases, with 8 bases between them. The CDR3 is made up of 13 amino acids. CDR1 is SNHLY, CDR2 FYNNEI, per germline. CDR3 sequence (DNA): TGTGCCAGCAGCGGGGTTACCTACAATGAGCAGTTCTTC. Protein sequence: CASSGVTYNEQFF.